Listed here are 22 T cell receptor beta chains from one sample, sequenced in a study of early T cells in non-severe SARS-CoV-2 infection. Each CDR3 protein gets one entry after TCRdb re-called the 5' RACE reads with MiXCR. The table includes roughly 75,000 distinct CDR3 sequences, about an eighth detected once. Source material: whole blood. These receptors were obtained from an adult who was a healthcare worker with PCR-confirmed SARS-CoV-2 infection or an uninfected control (not recorded which).

The V gene is TRBV7-9, the J gene TRBJ2-1; D is unresolved. The CDR3 loop spans 17 amino acids. V was clipped by 1 base and J by 0 bases, with 13 bases between them. Per the germline V gene, CDR1 is SEHNR and CDR2 is FQNEAQ (reference sequence). The DNA of the CDR3 is TGTGCCAGCAGCTTAGGGGGTGCGGAAGGCTCCTACAATGAGCAGTTCTTC. Translation: CASSLGGAEGSYNEQFF. The full variable domain, with the rest looked up from reference TRBV7-9 and TRBJ2-1, is DTGVSQNPRHKITKRGQNVTFRCDPISEHNRLYWYRQTLGQGPEFLTYFQNEAQLEKSRLLSDRFSAERPKGSFSTLEIQRTEQGDSAMYLCASSLGGAEGSYNEQFFGPGTRLTVL.

This clonotype showed up just a few times. The chain links TRBV5-1 to TRBJ2-5, with TRBD1 matching 9 bases. The CDR3 sequence is 16 residues long. Trimming at V came to 0 bases and at J to 1 base, leaving 4 bases not matched to a gene. Germline V gives CDR1 SGHRS, CDR2 YFSETQ. The CDR3 DNA follows: TGCGCCAGCAGCTTGGCCGGGACAGGGCCCCAAGAGACCCAGTACTTC. It translates to CASSLAGTGPQETQYF. The variable domain in full, completed from reference TRBV5-1 and TRBJ2-5, reads KAGVTQTPRYLIKTRGQQVTLSCSPISGHRSVSWYQQTPGQGLQFLFEYFSETQRNKGNFPGRFSGRQFSNSRSEMNVSTLELGDSALYLCASSLAGTGPQETQYFGPGTRLLVL.

Many counts were recorded for this clonotype. The V gene is TRBV18, the J gene TRBJ2-7, with D perhaps being TRBD1 or TRBD2 (5 bases each). CDR3 length: 12 amino acids. V dropped 5 bases and J dropped 3 bases, with 8 bases sitting between them. CDR1 and CDR2 (germline): KGHSH, LQKENI. The CDR3 loop is CASSGGYYEQYF. The CDR3 coding sequence is TGTGCCAGCTCAGGGGGTTACTACGAGCAGTACTTC.

The table lists this clonotype with many counts. CDR3 DNA: TGCAGTGCATCCCCCGGGTCTGGGGCCAACGTCCTGACTTTC. It specifies CSASPGSGANVLTF. The rearrangement joins TRBV20-1 to TRBJ2-6; D remains ambiguous. The CDR3 is 14 residues long. Germline V CDR1 and CDR2: DFQATT, SNEGSKA (reference sequence). The V gene lost 6 bases and the J gene lost 1 base, with 10 bases spanning the gap.

This clonotype has at least ten counts. This sequence joins TRBV20-1 and TRBJ2-5; D ambiguous. V was trimmed by 0 bases and J by 5 bases, leaving 7 bases between them. The CDR3 sequence is 12 residues long. In germline, CDR1 is DFQATT, CDR2 SNEGSKA (reference sequence). In DNA form, the CDR3 reads TGCAGTGCTAGAGAAGGCAGTGAGACCCAGTACTTC. Translation gives CSAREGSETQYF.

This chain links TRBV28 with TRBJ2-1; tentatively, D is TRBD2 (6 bases). Germline V gene lookup returns CDR1 MDHEN and CDR2 SYDVKM. CDR3 length: 14 amino acids. V was cut by 5 bases and J by 6 bases, with 14 bases left in between. CDR3 region: CASSTRLTSNEQFF. In DNA form, the CDR3 reads TGTGCCAGCAGTACCCGTCTGACTAGCAATGAGCAGTTCTTC.

V is TRBV5-1 and J is TRBJ2-1, with 12 bases fitting TRBD2. J was trimmed by 9 bases and V by 4 bases; bases with no gene match: 14. The CDR3 runs 17 residues. Germline V lookup: CDR1 SGHRS, CDR2 YFSETQ. The CDR3 nucleotides are TGCGCCAGCAGCCCGACTAGCGGGAGTCTTAGGTTAGGTGAGCAGTTCTTC. It encodes CASSPTSGSLRLGEQFF.

This clonotype was seen only a few times. The chain links TRBV7-9 to TRBJ2-7, with D possibly being TRBD1 (6 bases). This CDR3 is built from 16 residues. The germline gives CDR1 SEHNR, CDR2 FQNEAQ (reference sequence). V lost 2 bases to trimming and J lost 0 bases, with 14 bases between them. This CDR3 is CASSLSGAEGSYEQYF. CDR3 nucleotides: TGTGCCAGCAGCTTATCAGGGGCTGAAGGCTCCTACGAGCAGTACTTC.

This clonotype was seen only a few times. The CDR3 sequence is CSVEEWGQGDEQYF. In DNA form, the CDR3 reads TGCAGCGTTGAAGAATGGGGACAGGGGGACGAGCAGTACTTC. The chain employs TRBV29-1 and TRBJ2-7; 11 positions agree with TRBD1. The CDR3 sequence is 14 residues long. J lost 5 bases, V lost 0 bases, and 3 bases had no gene match. Germline assignment: CDR1 SQVTM and CDR2 ANQGSEA.

This clonotype was seen at least ten times. The chain employs TRBV28 and TRBJ2-3; D tentatively reads TRBD1 or TRBD2 (5 bases each). Trimming cost V 5 bases and J 4 bases, with 16 bases left between them. The CDR3 contains 15 residues. Looked up from germline, CDR1 is MDHEN and CDR2 is SYDVKM. For the CDR3, the DNA is TGTGCCAGCAGTACCCCCGGGGACGGGGCAGATACGCAGTATTTT. Translation: CASSTPGDGADTQYF.

This clonotype appeared a few times. V usage is TRBV5-4 and J usage is TRBJ2-7; no clear D. The CDR3 consists of 14 residues. Between the trimmed V and J ends, which lost 4 bases and 5 bases, there was a span of 16 bases. CDR1 SGHNT and CDR2 YYREEE come from the germline V gene (reference sequence). CDR3 nucleotides: TGTGCCAGCAGCGGAGAGCCAACCTCTAACGAGCAGTACTTC. Translated, it gives CASSGEPTSNEQYF.

The table lists this clonotype with many counts. J is TRBJ2-7 and V is TRBV11-2; 7 bases line up with TRBD2. Germline CDR1 SGHAT, CDR2 FQNNGV. Trimming at V came to 4 bases and at J to 3 bases, leaving 3 bases not matched to a gene. The CDR3 is 13 amino acids. This chain's CDR3 is CASSSGGYYEQYF. Here the CDR3 DNA reads TGTGCCAGCAGCTCCGGGGGGTACTACGAGCAGTACTTC.

J is TRBJ1-1 and V is TRBV11-2, with a tentative D call TRBD1 (5 bases). The germline gives CDR1 SGHAT, CDR2 FQNNGV. V was trimmed by 1 base and J by 2 bases, leaving 14 bases between them. The CDR3 is made up of 16 amino acids. As DNA, the CDR3 is TGTGCCAGCAGCTTAGTTATGGGGGTTGCAAACACTGAAGCTTTCTTT. Translation: CASSLVMGVANTEAFF.

This clonotype was counted many times. This chain links TRBV20-1 with TRBJ2-5; D not resolved. The CDR3 loop spans 12 amino acids. With 7 bases removed from V and 2 bases from J, the gap between germline ends came to 11 bases. The germline V gene has CDR1 DFQATT and CDR2 SNEGSKA (reference sequence). In DNA form, the CDR3 reads TGCAGTGAGACCAGGCGACAAGAGACCCAGTACTTC. This codes for CSETRRQETQYF.

This clonotype has a count of ten or more. The rearrangement joins TRBV11-2 to TRBJ2-5; D is possibly TRBD1 (6 bases). The CDR3 sequence is 16 residues long. In germline, CDR1 is SGHAT, CDR2 FQNNGV. With 6 bases removed from V and 3 bases from J, the gap between germline ends came to 20 bases. The CDR3 nucleotides read TGTGCCAGCAGACAGGGACGGTTTTTGGATGAAGAGACCCAGTACTTC. The encoded protein is CASRQGRFLDEETQYF. The full variable domain, with the rest looked up from reference TRBV11-2 and TRBJ2-5, is EAGVAQSPRYKIIEKRQSVAFWCNPISGHATLYWYQQILGQGPKLLIQFQNNGVVDDSQLPKDRFSAERLKGVDSTLKIQPAKLEDSAVYLCASRQGRFLDEETQYFGPGTRLLVL.

The chain links TRBV28 to TRBJ1-2; D uncertain. Germline lookup yields CDR1 MDHEN and CDR2 SYDVKM. The CDR3 sequence is 14 residues long. V lost 4 bases to trimming and J lost 4 bases, with 13 bases between them. Written as DNA, the CDR3 is TGTGCCAGCAGTTCACCTGACAAACCCTATGGCTACACCTTC. Its translation is CASSSPDKPYGYTF.

This clonotype was detected many times. This chain joins TRBV7-2 and TRBJ2-4; D call uncertain. Germline values: CDR1 SGHTA, CDR2 FQGNSA. Trimming stripped 2 bases from V and 1 base from J, with 6 bases between. The length of the CDR3 is 14 residues. CDR3 amino acids: CASSLHRAKNIQYF. CDR3 sequence (DNA): TGTGCCAGCAGCTTACATAGGGCCAAAAACATTCAGTACTTC.

This clonotype has a count of ten or more. The chain has TRBV29-1 and TRBJ2-1, with 9 nucleotides matching TRBD2. Germline trimming cut 4 bases from V and 11 bases from J; bases unmatched to any gene: 12. Germline CDR1 SQVTM, CDR2 ANQGSEA. This CDR3 is built from 14 residues. Here the CDR3 reads CSVGKREEGVKQFF. In DNA, the CDR3 is TGCAGCGTTGGGAAGCGGGAGGAGGGGGTAAAGCAGTTCTTC.

This rearrangement joins TRBV7-3 to TRBJ2-7; D call uncertain. Looked up from germline, CDR1 is SGHTA and CDR2 is FQGTGA. The CDR3 runs to 13 residues. Trimming shortened V by 2 bases and J by 3 bases, and 8 bases separated the two germline ends. This CDR3 reads CASSLVPLYEQYF. DNA of the CDR3: TGTGCCAGCAGCTTAGTCCCCCTCTACGAGCAGTACTTC.

The V call is TRBV20-1, the J call TRBJ1-2; weak D call: TRBD1 (5 bases). The germline gives CDR1 DFQATT, CDR2 SNEGSKA (reference sequence). Trimming pared 2 bases from V and 0 bases from J, leaving 13 bases between. The CDR3 sequence is 15 residues long. CDR3 DNA: TGCAGTGCTAGACTCACCGCGGGGGCTAACTATGGCTACACCTTC. Translation gives CSARLTAGANYGYTF.

The rearrangement joins TRBV9 to TRBJ1-1, with D unresolved. The CDR3 length is 13 residues. Trimming shortened V by 4 bases and J by 6 bases, and 13 bases separated the two germline ends. Germline V gene sequence: CDR1 SGDLS, CDR2 YYNGEE. The chain's CDR3 is CASSPQLSPEAFF. The CDR3 nucleotides read TGTGCCAGCAGCCCCCAGCTGAGCCCTGAAGCTTTCTTT.

The chain combines TRBV7-9 with TRBJ2-5, with TRBD2 identical over 8 bases. The CDR3 runs 15 residues. The germline CDR1 and CDR2 sequences are SEHNR and FQNEAQ (reference sequence). Trimming cost V 3 bases and J 2 bases; bases outside gene matches: 5. CDR3 protein: CASSFAGGGQETQYF. CDR3 bases: TGTGCCAGCAGCTTTGCGGGGGGCGGTCAAGAGACCCAGTACTTC.